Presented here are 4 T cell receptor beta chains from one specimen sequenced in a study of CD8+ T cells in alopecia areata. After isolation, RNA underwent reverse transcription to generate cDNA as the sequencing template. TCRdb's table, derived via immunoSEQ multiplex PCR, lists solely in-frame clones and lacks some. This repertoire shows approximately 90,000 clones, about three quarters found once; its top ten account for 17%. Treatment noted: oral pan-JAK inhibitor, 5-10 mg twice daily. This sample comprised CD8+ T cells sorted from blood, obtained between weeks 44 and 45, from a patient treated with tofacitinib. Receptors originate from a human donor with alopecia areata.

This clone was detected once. DNA for the CDR3: TGTGCCAGCAAGGGGACAGCATTTTACGAGCAGTACTTC. It is translated as CASKGTAFYEQYF. The chain employs TRBV7-9 and TRBJ2-7; 7 bases fit TRBD1. Trimming at V came to 7 bases and at J to 4 bases, leaving 7 bases not matched to a gene. This CDR3 comprises 13 residues. The germline gives CDR1 SEHNR, CDR2 FQNEAQ (reference sequence).

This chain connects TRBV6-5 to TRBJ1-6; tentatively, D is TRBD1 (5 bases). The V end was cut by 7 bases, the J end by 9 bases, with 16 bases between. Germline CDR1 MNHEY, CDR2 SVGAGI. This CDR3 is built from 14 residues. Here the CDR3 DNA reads TGTGCCAGCACCCCGCAGGGAATGGTTTCACCCCTCCACTTT. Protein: CASTPQGMVSPLHF.

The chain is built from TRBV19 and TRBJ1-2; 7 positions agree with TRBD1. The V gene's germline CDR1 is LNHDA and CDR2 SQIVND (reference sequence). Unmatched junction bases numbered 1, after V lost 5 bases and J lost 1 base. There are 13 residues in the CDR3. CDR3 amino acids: CASSYRGNYGYTF. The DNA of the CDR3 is TGTGCCAGTAGTTACAGGGGTAACTATGGCTACACCTTC.

The CDR3 bases are TGTGCCAGCAGCCCCGGGACAGGGGGAAGGGGCTACACCTTC. Translation: CASSPGTGGRGYTF. The chain joins TRBV14 to TRBJ1-2; 11 bases line up with TRBD1. V was pared by 4 bases and J by 8 bases, with 6 bases of the junction left unmatched. Per germline, CDR1 SGHDN and CDR2 FVKESK. CDR3 length equals 14 residues.